A single T cell receptor (beta chain) is shown here with its context. The data belong to a study of blood T cell repertoires in COVID-19. The table came from immunoSEQ multiplex PCR; TCRdb's copy has only in-frame clones and leaves some out. Altogether about 280,000 clones are present, 85% being singletons, with the ten largest covering 2% to 3%. The CDR3 is 12 residues long. The germline V gene encodes CDR1 SEHNR and CDR2 FQNEAQ (reference sequence). V lost 5 bases to trimming and J lost 4 bases, with 6 bases between them. Sequencing was done on a sample of PBMCs or T cells enriched from blood (not recorded which). The clonotype comes from a woman aged 50 to 60 who had recovered from COVID-19. The chain couples TRBV7-9 to TRBJ1-5; the D gene is possibly TRBD1 (5 bases). The CDR3 sequence is CASSHRNQPQHF. DNA for the CDR3: TGTGCCAGCAGCCACAGGAATCAGCCCCAGCATTTT. Filled out from reference TRBV7-9 and TRBJ1-5, the complete variable domain reads DTGVSQNPRHKITKRGQNVTFRCDPISEHNRLYWYRQTLGQGPEFLTYFQNEAQLEKSRLLSDRFSAERPKGSFSTLEIQRTEQGDSAMYLCASSHRNQPQHFGDGTRLSIL.